The rows below give T cell receptor beta chains drawn from one sample of a study of cytomegalovirus exposure and HLA in healthy donors. The method was immunoSEQ multiplex PCR; TCRdb's version includes in-frame clones alone and lacks a portion of them. There are approximately 75,000 clones in the sample, with 4% to 5.5% held by the top ten. The specimen was PBMCs. These receptors were collected from a man aged 35 to 55 in good health and CMV-seronegative. Each CDR3 is given with its conserved first and last residue. Each record gives: CDR3 length, D gene, clone size, J gene, V gene, CDR3 protein, CDR3 DNA. D genes are given only for firm matches. The size of a clone is reported for some rows only, either as once, few or many, or as a class for expanded clones.

cdr3_length: 15
d_call: NA
clone_size: NA
j_call: TRBJ1-2
v_call: TRBV7-2
cdr3_aa: CASSFGHPANYGYTF
cdr3_nt: TGTGCCAGCAGCTTTGGACACCCAGCTAACTATGGCTACACCTTC

cdr3_length: 16
d_call: NA
clone_size: NA
j_call: TRBJ1-1
v_call: TRBV15
cdr3_aa: CATRGFPDLVNTEAFF
cdr3_nt: TGTGCCACCAGGGGCTTCCCCGATTTAGTGAACACTGAAGCTTTCTTT

cdr3_length: 14
d_call: TRBD2
clone_size: NA
j_call: TRBJ2-1
v_call: TRBV10-1
cdr3_aa: CASSGTSGYNEQFF
cdr3_nt: TGCGCCAGCAGTGGGACTAGCGGTTACAATGAGCAGTTCTTC

cdr3_length: 14
d_call: NA
clone_size: NA
j_call: TRBJ2-1
v_call: TRBV6-5
cdr3_aa: CASSYSSGNNEQFF
cdr3_nt: TGTGCCAGCAGTTACTCGTCCGGGAACAATGAGCAGTTCTTC

cdr3_length: 15
d_call: TRBD2
clone_size: NA
j_call: TRBJ2-5
v_call: TRBV5-6
cdr3_aa: CASSLVPAGQETQYF
cdr3_nt: TGTGCCAGCAGCTTGGTGCCAGCGGGGCAAGAGACCCAGTACTTC

cdr3_length: 13
d_call: NA
clone_size: NA
j_call: TRBJ1-1
v_call: TRBV19
cdr3_aa: CATKPLQGTEAFF
cdr3_nt: TGTGCCACTAAGCCCCTACAGGGTACTGAAGCTTTCTTT

cdr3_length: 14
d_call: NA
clone_size: NA
j_call: TRBJ2-7
v_call: TRBV4-3
cdr3_aa: CASSQDIGGYEQYF
cdr3_nt: TGCGCCAGCAGCCAAGATATCGGCGGGTACGAGCAGTACTTC

cdr3_length: 15
d_call: NA
clone_size: NA
j_call: TRBJ2-7
v_call: TRBV9
cdr3_aa: CASSVDGRRAYEQYF
cdr3_nt: TGTGCCAGCAGCGTAGATGGGCGCAGGGCCTACGAGCAGTACTTC

cdr3_length: 14
d_call: TRBD1
clone_size: NA
j_call: TRBJ2-7
v_call: TRBV10-3
cdr3_aa: CAISGSTGVYEQYF
cdr3_nt: TGTGCCATCAGTGGATCGACAGGGGTGTACGAGCAGTACTTC

cdr3_length: 16
d_call: TRBD1
clone_size: NA
j_call: TRBJ2-1
v_call: TRBV5-6
cdr3_aa: CASSPTPGTVHNEQFF
cdr3_nt: TGTGCCAGCAGCCCAACACCGGGGACAGTCCACAATGAGCAGTTCTTC

cdr3_length: 14
d_call: TRBD1
clone_size: NA
j_call: TRBJ2-1
v_call: TRBV7-9
cdr3_aa: CASSFGTGLDEQFF
cdr3_nt: TGTGCCAGCAGCTTCGGGACAGGGCTCGACGAGCAGTTCTTC

cdr3_length: 15
d_call: TRBD1
clone_size: NA
j_call: TRBJ1-5
v_call: TRBV5-8
cdr3_aa: CASSLGGTAQMPQHF
cdr3_nt: TGTGCCAGCAGCTTGGGCGGGACAGCCCAAATGCCCCAGCATTTT

cdr3_length: 13
d_call: NA
clone_size: NA
j_call: TRBJ1-1
v_call: TRBV28
cdr3_aa: CASSWAGTTEAFF
cdr3_nt: TGTGCCAGCAGTTGGGCGGGGACCACTGAAGCTTTCTTT

cdr3_length: 16
d_call: NA
clone_size: NA
j_call: TRBJ2-2
v_call: TRBV6-5
cdr3_aa: CASSYSPSAHTGELFF
cdr3_nt: TGTGCCAGCAGTTACTCGCCTAGCGCACACACCGGGGAGCTGTTTTTT

cdr3_length: 11
d_call: NA
clone_size: NA
j_call: TRBJ2-3
v_call: TRBV25-1
cdr3_aa: CASSAQLREYF
cdr3_nt: TGTGCCAGCAGTGCCCAGTTACGGGAGTATTTT

cdr3_length: 13
d_call: NA
clone_size: NA
j_call: TRBJ1-1
v_call: TRBV28
cdr3_aa: CASSRQANTEAFF
cdr3_nt: TGTGCCAGCAGTCGACAGGCCAACACTGAAGCTTTCTTT

cdr3_length: 16
d_call: NA
clone_size: NA
j_call: TRBJ2-1
v_call: TRBV15
cdr3_aa: CATSRDEGSLTDEQFF
cdr3_nt: TGTGCCACCAGCAGAGATGAGGGAAGCTTAACGGATGAGCAGTTCTTC

cdr3_length: 13
d_call: TRBD1
clone_size: NA
j_call: TRBJ1-5
v_call: TRBV4-1
cdr3_aa: CASSQIQGQPQHF
cdr3_nt: TGCGCCAGCAGCCAGATACAGGGACAGCCCCAGCACTTT

cdr3_length: 20
d_call: TRBD1
clone_size: NA
j_call: TRBJ1-5
v_call: TRBV12-5
cdr3_aa: CASGLGIDRGVPVSNQPQHF
cdr3_nt: TGTGCTAGTGGTTTGGGCATTGACAGGGGCGTTCCAGTAAGCAATCAGCCCCAGCATTTT

cdr3_length: 14
d_call: TRBD1
clone_size: NA
j_call: TRBJ2-7
v_call: TRBV7-8
cdr3_aa: CASSWDRRSYEQYF
cdr3_nt: TGTGCCAGCAGCTGGGACAGGCGCTCCTACGAGCAGTACTTC

cdr3_length: 16
d_call: TRBD1
clone_size: NA
j_call: TRBJ1-2
v_call: TRBV28
cdr3_aa: CASSPRQGGVNYGYTF
cdr3_nt: TGTGCCAGCAGCCCCCGACAGGGGGGAGTCAACTATGGCTACACCTTC

cdr3_length: 12
d_call: TRBD1
clone_size: NA
j_call: TRBJ2-7
v_call: TRBV7-2
cdr3_aa: CASSSQGYEQYF
cdr3_nt: TGTGCCAGCAGCTCACAGGGGTACGAGCAGTACTTC

cdr3_length: 16
d_call: TRBD2
clone_size: NA
j_call: TRBJ2-7
v_call: TRBV4-3
cdr3_aa: CASSQERGVPSYEQYF
cdr3_nt: TGCGCCAGCAGCCAAGAGCGGGGGGTACCCTCCTACGAGCAGTACTTC

cdr3_length: 14
d_call: TRBD2
clone_size: NA
j_call: TRBJ2-3
v_call: TRBV10-3
cdr3_aa: CAIRPGLGTDTQYF
cdr3_nt: TGTGCCATCAGGCCGGGACTAGGCACAGATACGCAGTATTTT

cdr3_length: 14
d_call: NA
clone_size: NA
j_call: TRBJ2-3
v_call: TRBV23-1
cdr3_aa: CASSPSAPTDTQYF
cdr3_nt: TGCGCCAGCAGTCCTTCAGCGCCGACCGATACGCAGTATTTT

cdr3_length: 14
d_call: TRBD1
clone_size: NA
j_call: TRBJ1-1
v_call: TRBV28
cdr3_aa: CATDRGQFNTEAFF
cdr3_nt: TGTGCCACAGATCGGGGACAGTTTAACACTGAAGCTTTCTTT

cdr3_length: 16
d_call: NA
clone_size: NA
j_call: TRBJ1-4
v_call: TRBV7-2
cdr3_aa: CASSLDALGTNEKLFF
cdr3_nt: TGTGCCAGCAGCTTAGATGCCCTTGGCACTAATGAAAAACTGTTTTTT

cdr3_length: 12
d_call: TRBD2
clone_size: NA
j_call: TRBJ2-7
v_call: TRBV10-2
cdr3_aa: CATSTSFYEQYF
cdr3_nt: TGCGCCACTTCGACTAGCTTCTACGAGCAGTACTTC

cdr3_length: 13
d_call: NA
clone_size: NA
j_call: TRBJ1-2
v_call: TRBV2
cdr3_aa: CASSEGQYYGYTF
cdr3_nt: TGTGCCAGCAGTGAAGGACAGTACTATGGCTACACCTTC

cdr3_length: 13
d_call: TRBD1
clone_size: NA
j_call: TRBJ1-1
v_call: TRBV15
cdr3_aa: CATRDREDTEAFF
cdr3_nt: TGTGCCACCAGGGACAGGGAGGACACTGAAGCTTTCTTT

cdr3_length: 13
d_call: NA
clone_size: NA
j_call: TRBJ2-3
v_call: TRBV29-1
cdr3_aa: CSVDGGATDTQYF
cdr3_nt: TGCAGCGTTGATGGGGGGGCAACAGATACGCAGTATTTT

cdr3_length: 17
d_call: NA
clone_size: NA
j_call: TRBJ2-7
v_call: TRBV23-1
cdr3_aa: CASSQSIGRKAPYEQYF
cdr3_nt: TGCGCCAGCAGTCAATCGATAGGCAGGAAAGCCCCATACGAGCAGTACTTC

cdr3_length: 15
d_call: NA
clone_size: NA
j_call: TRBJ2-2
v_call: TRBV7-7
cdr3_aa: CASSLGPPNTGELFF
cdr3_nt: TGTGCTAGCAGCTTGGGGCCTCCGAACACCGGGGAGCTGTTTTTT

cdr3_length: 12
d_call: NA
clone_size: NA
j_call: TRBJ1-2
v_call: TRBV10-3
cdr3_aa: CAISEGDLSYTF
cdr3_nt: TGTGCCATCAGTGAAGGGGATCTGAGCTACACCTTC

cdr3_length: 14
d_call: TRBD2
clone_size: NA
j_call: TRBJ2-7
v_call: TRBV9
cdr3_aa: CASSVTSGTSEQYF
cdr3_nt: TGTGCCAGCAGCGTGACTAGCGGGACTTCCGAGCAGTACTTC

cdr3_length: 16
d_call: TRBD2
clone_size: NA
j_call: TRBJ2-1
v_call: TRBV28
cdr3_aa: CASSLRTSGSGDEQFF
cdr3_nt: TGTGCCAGCAGTTTACGGACTAGCGGGAGTGGTGATGAGCAGTTCTTC

cdr3_length: 15
d_call: TRBD1
clone_size: NA
j_call: TRBJ1-4
v_call: TRBV4-1
cdr3_aa: CASSQDRGQGARLFF
cdr3_nt: TGCGCCAGCAGCCAAGATCGGGGACAGGGAGCCCGACTGTTTTTT

cdr3_length: 13
d_call: NA
clone_size: NA
j_call: TRBJ1-6
v_call: TRBV7-2
cdr3_aa: CASSLRGNSPLHF
cdr3_nt: TGTGCCAGCAGCTTAAGGGGGAATTCACCCCTCCACTTT

cdr3_length: 15
d_call: NA
clone_size: NA
j_call: TRBJ2-7
v_call: TRBV10-3
cdr3_aa: CAISESNRAFGEQYF
cdr3_nt: TGTGCCATCAGTGAGTCAAACAGGGCCTTTGGGGAGCAGTACTTC

cdr3_length: 16
d_call: TRBD2
clone_size: NA
j_call: TRBJ2-3
v_call: TRBV4-2
cdr3_aa: CASSQVTLAGSDTQYF
cdr3_nt: TGTGCCAGCAGCCAAGTAACACTAGCGGGATCAGATACGCAGTATTTT

cdr3_length: 14
d_call: TRBD2
clone_size: NA
j_call: TRBJ2-7
v_call: TRBV30
cdr3_aa: CAWSGTSGGYEQYF
cdr3_nt: TGTGCCTGGAGCGGTACTAGCGGGGGTTACGAGCAGTACTTC

cdr3_length: 13
d_call: NA
clone_size: NA
j_call: TRBJ2-7
v_call: TRBV2
cdr3_aa: CASSRDNARERYF
cdr3_nt: TGTGCCAGCAGCAGGGACAACGCTAGGGAGCGGTACTTC

cdr3_length: 15
d_call: TRBD2
clone_size: NA
j_call: TRBJ2-5
v_call: TRBV7-9
cdr3_aa: CASSSTSGGPETQYF
cdr3_nt: TGTGCCAGCAGCTCTACTAGCGGGGGGCCAGAGACCCAGTACTTC

cdr3_length: 18
d_call: TRBD2
clone_size: NA
j_call: TRBJ2-1
v_call: TRBV28
cdr3_aa: CASRLEESGGSSYNEQFF
cdr3_nt: TGTGCCAGCAGACTTGAAGAAAGCGGGGGGAGCTCCTACAATGAGCAGTTCTTC

cdr3_length: 14
d_call: NA
clone_size: NA
j_call: TRBJ1-5
v_call: TRBV7-2
cdr3_aa: CASSLGHQNQPQHF
cdr3_nt: TGTGCCAGCAGCCTCGGACACCAGAATCAGCCCCAGCATTTT

cdr3_length: 14
d_call: NA
clone_size: NA
j_call: TRBJ2-7
v_call: TRBV4-3
cdr3_aa: CASSQIGVEYEQYF
cdr3_nt: TGCGCCAGCAGCCAGATTGGTGTGGAGTACGAGCAGTACTTC

cdr3_length: 14
d_call: NA
clone_size: NA
j_call: TRBJ2-5
v_call: TRBV28
cdr3_aa: CASSLYSGPRGQYF
cdr3_nt: TGTGCCAGCAGTTTATATTCCGGGCCCCGGGGCCAGTACTTC

cdr3_length: 16
d_call: NA
clone_size: NA
j_call: TRBJ1-1
v_call: TRBV14
cdr3_aa: CASSQWQGNMNTEAFF
cdr3_nt: TGTGCCAGCAGCCAATGGCAGGGTAACATGAACACTGAAGCTTTCTTT

cdr3_length: 14
d_call: NA
clone_size: NA
j_call: TRBJ2-7
v_call: TRBV6-4
cdr3_aa: CASNLAPNSYEQYF
cdr3_nt: TGTGCCAGCAACCTAGCGCCCAACTCCTACGAGCAGTACTTC

cdr3_length: 16
d_call: TRBD2
clone_size: medium-sized
j_call: TRBJ2-1
v_call: TRBV10-3
cdr3_aa: CAISESSSGGPNEQFF
cdr3_nt: TGTGCCATCAGTGAGTCCTCCAGCGGGGGGCCAAATGAGCAGTTCTTC

cdr3_length: 13
d_call: NA
clone_size: NA
j_call: TRBJ2-5
v_call: TRBV6-5
cdr3_aa: CASSYSTEETQYF
cdr3_nt: TGTGCCAGCAGTTACTCTACGGAGGAGACCCAGTACTTC

cdr3_length: 16
d_call: NA
clone_size: NA
j_call: TRBJ1-6
v_call: TRBV5-6
cdr3_aa: CASSLDRRSYNSPLHF
cdr3_nt: TGTGCCAGCAGCTTGGACAGGCGCTCCTATAATTCACCCCTCCACTTT